The 24 T cell receptor beta chains below all came from one sample that was sequenced in a study of blood T cell repertoires in COVID-19. Sequencing used immunoSEQ multiplex PCR; TCRdb keeps in-frame clones, though not all of them. The profile shows about 160,000 clones, around 74% of them singletons. Sequencing used peripheral blood. These receptors came from a woman aged 55-70 years with COVID-19, enrolled during active disease.

As concerns this clone: Other DNA sequences in the sample encode the same CDR3. In nucleotides, the CDR3 is TGTGCCAGCTCACCCAGGGGTTCTAGCACAGATACGCAGTATTTT. This codes for CASSPRGSSTDTQYF. This rearrangement joins TRBV18 to TRBJ2-3, with a possible D match to TRBD1 (6 bases). CDR3 length: 15 amino acids. The V gene's germline CDR1 is KGHSH and CDR2 LQKENI. Trimming cost V 3 bases and J 0 bases, with 10 bases left between them. The whole variable domain, remainder taken from reference TRBV18 and TRBJ2-3, is NAGVMQNPRHLVRRRGQEARLRCSPMKGHSHVYWYRQLPEEGLKFMVYLQKENIIDESGMPKERFSAEFPKEGPSILRIQQVVRGDSAAYFCASSPRGSSTDTQYFGPGTRLTVL.

The J gene is TRBJ1-3, the V gene TRBV7-9; TRBD1 matches 8 bases. Looked up from germline, CDR1 is SEHNR and CDR2 is FQNEAQ (reference sequence). This CDR3 comprises 16 residues. Germline trimming cut 1 base from V and 1 base from J; bases unmatched to any gene: 3. This CDR3 is CASSLGDRGSGNTIYF. The CDR3 DNA is TGTGCCAGCAGCTTAGGTGACAGGGGATCTGGAAACACCATATATTTT.

This chain connects TRBV7-8 to TRBJ2-3, with TRBD2 matching 12 bases. Trimming removed 2 bases from V and 0 bases from J; junction bases left unmatched: 15. The germline V gene encodes CDR1 SGHVS and CDR2 FQNEAQ. The CDR3 spans 21 residues. The CDR3 coding sequence is TGTGCCAGCAGCTTACAAGGACTAGCGGGGATCATCCGTACTAGCACAGATACGCAGTATTTT. Translation gives CASSLQGLAGIIRTSTDTQYF.

This chain uses TRBV5-1 with TRBJ2-1, with TRBD1 identical over 9 bases. This CDR3 spans 13 amino acids. Germline V gives CDR1 SGHRS, CDR2 YFSETQ. After removal of 7 bases from V and 10 bases from J, the junction contained 9 bases not matched to a gene. DNA of the CDR3: TGCGCCAGCGAGCCCACAGGGGGCCGCGAGCAGTTCTTC. Translated: CASEPTGGREQFF. Variable domain in full (rest from reference TRBV5-1 and TRBJ2-1): KAGVTQTPRYLIKTRGQQVTLSCSPISGHRSVSWYQQTPGQGLQFLFEYFSETQRNKGNFPGRFSGRQFSNSRSEMNVSTLELGDSALYLCASEPTGGREQFFGPGTRLTVL.

By frequency in the sample, this clone is medium-sized (0.01 to 0.1%). The chain employs TRBV27 and TRBJ2-7, with TRBD1 identical over 7 bases. The CDR3 has 15 amino acids. CDR1 MNHEY and CDR2 SMNVEV come from the germline V gene (reference sequence). Trimming removed 6 bases from V and 2 bases from J; junction bases left unmatched: 10. The CDR3 here is CASRDLDRLTYEQYF. As DNA, the CDR3 is TGTGCCAGCAGGGACTTGGACAGGCTGACCTACGAGCAGTACTTC.

The rearrangement uses TRBV7-8 and TRBJ2-7, with D perhaps matching TRBD2 (6 bases). Looked up from germline, CDR1 is SGHVS and CDR2 is FQNEAQ. V was cut by 1 base and J by 0 bases, with 13 bases left in between. The CDR3 contains 16 residues. CDR3 residues: CASSLDRRGSSYEQYF. CDR3 in DNA: TGTGCCAGCAGCTTAGATCGGCGGGGAAGCTCCTACGAGCAGTACTTC.

The chain carries TRBV7-2 and TRBJ1-1, with no clear D. Germline CDR1 is SGHTA and CDR2 is FQGNSA. Trimming left V 5 bases short and J 3 bases short, with 10 bases between. This CDR3 region has 13 residues. The CDR3 DNA follows: TGTGCCAGCAGCCCGGTCCGGGACACTGAAGCTTTCTTT. The encoded protein is CASSPVRDTEAFF. The complete variable domain, with remaining parts taken from reference TRBV7-2 and TRBJ1-1, reads GAGVSQSPSNKVTEKGKDVELRCDPISGHTALYWYRQSLGQGLEFLIYFQGNSAPDKSGLPSDRFSAERTGGSVSTLTIQRTQQEDSAVYLCASSPVRDTEAFFGQGTRLTVV.

The chain carries TRBV18 and TRBJ1-6; weak D call: TRBD1 (6 bases). V lost 4 bases, J lost 6 bases, and 10 bases lay in between. The CDR3 spans 14 residues. Germline V CDR1 and CDR2: KGHSH, LQKENI. CDR3 sequence reads: CASSQDRVNSPLHF. The CDR3 DNA reads TGTGCCAGCTCACAGGACAGAGTTAATTCACCCCTCCACTTT. Full variable domain (outside the CDR3, taken from reference TRBV18 and TRBJ1-6): NAGVMQNPRHLVRRRGQEARLRCSPMKGHSHVYWYRQLPEEGLKFMVYLQKENIIDESGMPKERFSAEFPKEGPSILRIQQVVRGDSAAYFCASSQDRVNSPLHFGNGTRLTVT.

J is TRBJ2-3 and V is TRBV3-1 (or the pseudogene TRBV3-2); 11 positions agree with TRBD1. V lost 5 bases, J lost 0 bases, and 7 bases stayed unmatched. CDR1 and CDR2 (germline): LGHDT, YNNKEL (reference sequence). This CDR3 region has 17 residues. CDR3 in amino acids: CASSTADRGLSTDTQYF. CDR3 DNA sequence: TGTGCCAGCAGCACCGCGGACAGGGGGCTTAGCACAGATACGCAGTATTTT.

The chain is built from TRBV7-9 and TRBJ1-6; D is undetermined. The germline V gene encodes CDR1 SEHNR and CDR2 FQNEAQ (reference sequence). Trimming cost V 1 base and J 9 bases, with 10 bases left between them. CDR3 length: 14 residues. For the CDR3, the DNA is TGTGCCAGCAGCTTAGTTGGGAGTGCTTCACCCCTCCACTTT. Encoded protein: CASSLVGSASPLHF.

The chain employs TRBV7-8 and TRBJ2-5; 7 bases fit TRBD2. Germline V gives CDR1 SGHVS, CDR2 FQNEAQ. J was trimmed by 2 bases and V by 5 bases; bases with no gene match: 8. There are 15 residues in the CDR3. CDR3 DNA: TGTGCCAGCAGCGTAGGGACTATCTCACAAGAGACCCAGTACTTC. The encoded protein is CASSVGTISQETQYF. Based on the CDR3 plus reference TRBV7-8 and TRBJ2-5, the full variable domain is GAGVSQSPRYKVAKRGQDVALRCDPISGHVSLFWYQQALGQGPEFLTYFQNEAQLDKSGLPSDRFFAERPEGSVSTLKIQRTQQEDSAVYLCASSVGTISQETQYFGPGTRLLVL.

This chain links TRBV7-2 with TRBJ2-7, with 9 positions matching TRBD1. This CDR3 contains 15 residues. CDR1 is SGHTA, CDR2 FQGNSA, per germline. Germline trimming cut 1 base from V and 11 bases from J; bases unmatched to any gene: 12. The DNA of the CDR3 is TGTGCCAGCAGCTTAGGGGTGACAGGGGGGGACCCAGAGTACTTC. It specifies CASSLGVTGGDPEYF.

The chain has TRBV3-1 (or the pseudogene TRBV3-2) and TRBJ2-1; 11 positions match TRBD2. This CDR3 spans 15 amino acids. V shed 6 bases and J 4 bases; nucleotides not matched to a gene: 5. Germline-derived CDR1 and CDR2 are LGHDT and YNNKEL (reference sequence). The chain's CDR3 is CASREGLAVYNEQFF. In DNA, the CDR3 is TGTGCCAGCAGGGAGGGACTAGCGGTATACAATGAGCAGTTCTTC.

There are a few counts of this clone. The chain recombines TRBV28 with TRBJ1-5; possibly TRBD1 for D (6 bases). With 8 bases removed from V and 5 bases from J, the gap between germline ends came to 25 bases. CDR1 is MDHEN, CDR2 SYDVKM, per germline. The CDR3 length is 17 residues. The CDR3 loop is CASGRTVGPEGYQPQHF. The CDR3 coding sequence is TGTGCCAGCGGACGGACAGTCGGCCCCGAGGGATATCAGCCCCAGCATTTT.

V and J are TRBV28 and TRBJ1-2; maybe TRBD1 (5 bases). Between the trimmed V and J ends, which lost 6 bases and 7 bases, there was a span of 27 bases. Germline values: CDR1 MDHEN, CDR2 SYDVKM. CDR3 length: 17 amino acids. CDR3 amino acids: CASSPMGEGEELRGYTF. CDR3 DNA: TGTGCCAGCAGCCCAATGGGGGAGGGAGAAGAGTTACGTGGCTACACCTTC.

This chain links TRBV7-2 with TRBJ1-1; possible D gene TRBD1, 5 bases. The CDR3 extends over 15 amino acids. CDR1 and CDR2 (germline): SGHTA, FQGNSA. With 5 bases removed from V and 4 bases from J, the gap between germline ends came to 17 bases. The CDR3 spells CASSPEHWGGTEAFF. The CDR3, as DNA: TGTGCCAGCAGCCCAGAGCATTGGGGCGGCACTGAAGCTTTCTTT.

This chain joins TRBV7-9 and TRBJ2-7; TRBD2 agrees at 7 bases. V lost 6 bases, J lost 6 bases, and 14 bases stayed unmatched. Germline V lookup: CDR1 SEHNR, CDR2 FQNEAQ (reference sequence). This CDR3 spans 15 amino acids. CDR3 loop: CASSQTGAGVGEQYF. As DNA, the CDR3 is TGTGCCAGCAGTCAAACGGGCGCGGGAGTTGGCGAGCAGTACTTC. The full variable domain, with the rest looked up from reference TRBV7-9 and TRBJ2-7, is DTGVSQNPRHKITKRGQNVTFRCDPISEHNRLYWYRQTLGQGPEFLTYFQNEAQLEKSRLLSDRFSAERPKGSFSTLEIQRTEQGDSAMYLCASSQTGAGVGEQYFGPGTRLTVT.

On this clone itself: Given a much more abundant clone one base away, this may be a read error. The CDR3 loop is CASSPGQGAYEQYF. For the CDR3, the DNA is TGTGCCAGCAGCCCGGGACAGGGGGCCTACGAGCAGTACTTC. The chain has TRBV11-3 and TRBJ2-7; 11 positions match TRBD1. The CDR3 loop spans 14 amino acids. The germline V gene encodes CDR1 SGHNT and CDR2 YENEEA. V trimming: 5 bases; J trimming: 2 bases; junction bases outside the gene matches: 2. The variable domain in full, completed from reference TRBV11-3 and TRBJ2-7, reads EAGVVQSPRYKIIEKKQPVAFWCNPISGHNTLYWYLQNLGQGPELLIRYENEEAVDDSQLPKDRFSAERLKGVDSTLKIQPAELGDSAVYLCASSPGQGAYEQYFGPGTRLTVT.

This chain links TRBV5-4 with TRBJ2-2; 9 bases line up with TRBD2. The ends lost 4 bases at V and 6 bases at J; junction bases unmatched: 7. The CDR3 is 15 residues long. Germline V gene data show CDR1 as SGHNT and CDR2 as YYREEE (reference sequence). The CDR3 loop reads CASSGTSKSAGELFF. CDR3 in DNA: TGTGCCAGCAGCGGGACTAGCAAGAGTGCCGGGGAGCTGTTTTTT.

This chain joins TRBV6-2 or TRBV6-3 and TRBJ1-2; D is undetermined. The CDR3 totals 15 residues. Trimming took off 2 bases at V and 7 bases at J, with 17 bases between the two ends. Looked up from germline, CDR1 is MNHEY and CDR2 is SVGEGT. CDR3 DNA: TGTGCCAGCAGTTACGGGGAGAACAGCGGGATTGGCTACACCTTC. Translated, it gives CASSYGENSGIGYTF.

J is TRBJ2-3 and V is TRBV13, with TRBD1 as a possible D gene (6 bases). CDR3 length: 16 residues. Germline CDR1 and CDR2: PRHDT and FYEKMQ (reference sequence). Trimming stripped 1 base from V and 0 bases from J, with 11 bases between. CDR3 residues: CASSLDGGRSTDTQYF. The CDR3 nucleotides read TGTGCCAGCAGCTTAGATGGGGGCCGCAGCACAGATACGCAGTATTTT.

The rearrangement joins TRBV2 to TRBJ2-3; weak D call: TRBD1 (6 bases). V lost 10 bases and J 4 bases, leaving 15 bases between the germline ends. CDR3 length: 13 residues. Germline V gene lookup returns CDR1 SNHLY and CDR2 FYNNEI. The CDR3 sequence: CATGPTGPDTQYF. As DNA, the CDR3 is TGTGCCACCGGACCGACAGGTCCAGATACGCAGTATTTT.

CDR3 residues: CASSYSIHGTPNQPQHF. DNA of the CDR3: TGTGCCAGCAGTTACTCCATTCACGGGACACCAAATCAGCCCCAGCATTTT. The gene calls are TRBV6-2 or TRBV6-3 and TRBJ1-5; perhaps TRBD1 as D (6 bases). Germline V gene lookup returns CDR1 MNHEY and CDR2 SVGEGT. The CDR3 has 17 residues. The germline V and J ends were trimmed by 0 bases and 4 bases, with 16 bases remaining between them.

This clone appeared a few times. This sample also contains other DNA sequences that code for the same CDR3. The chain carries TRBV18 and TRBJ1-6; D unclear. With 2 bases removed from V and 7 bases from J, the gap between germline ends came to 3 bases. Germline CDR1 KGHSH, CDR2 LQKENI. The CDR3 has 12 amino acids. The CDR3 DNA is TGTGCCAGCTCACCAGGCAATTCACCCCTCCACTTT. As protein: CASSPGNSPLHF.